The present T cell receptor beta chain was sequenced within a study of T cell changes during pregnancy in multiple sclerosis. The assay was immunoSEQ multiplex PCR, and TCRdb's table has in-frame clones only and misses some. The profile shows 65,000 to 85,000 clones, approximately 91% of them singletons. The CDR3 loop spans 15 amino acids. The germline CDR1 and CDR2 sequences are SGDLS and YYNGEE. V was pared by 0 bases and J by 1 base, with 10 bases between. The chain combines TRBV9 with TRBJ1-1; D remains unclear. The source is a female donor with multiple sclerosis, enrolled in a pregnancy study. The sequencing used CD4+ T cells from peripheral blood mononuclear cells, collected after pregnancy. CDR3 in amino acids: CASSVGADQNTEAFF. The CDR3 DNA reads TGTGCCAGCAGCGTAGGTGCGGATCAGAACACTGAAGCTTTCTTT.